Presented here are 2 T cell receptor beta chains from one specimen sequenced in a study of T cell clonality in common variable immunodeficiency. Sequencing was performed with immunoSEQ multiplex PCR; in TCRdb, only in-frame clones are kept and a portion is missing. Reported are around 81,000 clones, none seen only once; the ten largest carry under 1%. Sequenced: peripheral blood mononuclear cells. The origin of the receptors is a person aged 18-69 years in good health.

In its sample, this clone was seen many times. The DNA read from the CDR3 is TGCGCCAGCAGCTTGGGGCTGACTAGCGGCTCCTACAATGAG. Its protein is CASSLGLTSGSYNE. The complete CDR3 protein is CASSLGLTSGSYNEQFF. The V and J genes are TRBV5-1 and TRBJ2-1; 9 bases are a match to TRBD2. Read sequence stops 3 residues before the CDR3 end, and the germline J gene provides the missing end. Losses at the gene ends were 0 bases for V and 0 bases for J; bases not matched to a gene: 4. Per the germline V gene, CDR1 is SGHRS and CDR2 is YFSETQ. CDR3 length equals 17 residues. The complete variable domain, with remaining parts taken from reference TRBV5-1 and TRBJ2-1, reads KAGVTQTPRYLIKTRGQQVTLSCSPISGHRSVSWYQQTPGQGLQFLFEYFSETQRNKGNFPGRFSGRQFSNSRSEMNVSTLELGDSALYLCASSLGLTSGSYNEQFFGPGTRLTVL.

This clone was recorded at least ten times. The read finishes 3 residues shy of the CDR3 end, and the germline J gene is used to complete it. The chain links TRBV20-1 to TRBJ2-1; unclear D gene. Trimming removed 2 bases from V and 8 bases from J, with 13 bases in between. CDR1 is DFQATT, CDR2 SNEGSKA, per germline (reference sequence). This CDR3 spans 13 amino acids. The sequenced CDR3 bases are TGCAGTGCTAGAAGGCGGCTAGAACATGAG. This codes for CSARRRLEHE. The entire CDR3 protein is CSARRRLEHEQFF.